The source of this T cell receptor (beta chain) is a study of T cells in Graves' hyperthyroidism and ophthalmopathy (dated by TCRdb to between 2017 and 2020). In terms of the full investigation: Peripheral blood samples were taken at initial diagnosis, before any treatment was given. Once sampling was done, hyperthyroidism patients were given methimazole at a starting dose of 30 mg daily, whereas ophthalmopathy patients were given high-dose intravenous methylprednisolone. The study also compared thyroid tissue and blood T-cell repertoires from about six Graves' hyperthyroidism patients. To identify distinguishing TCR V-J signatures, a discovery cohort of around 100 patients was used, comprising 43 with Graves' ophthalmopathy and approximately 57 with stable Graves' hyperthyroidism. Whether ophthalmopathy could be predicted prospectively was tested in an independent validation cohort made up of 18 to 20 hyperthyroidism patients plus 17 patients who later progressed to ophthalmopathy. According to the paper, TCR Vbeta CDR3 sequencing was carried out on 135 peripheral blood samples, which came from fewer than 50 ophthalmopathy, roughly 75 hyperthyroidism and around 17 progressor patients. The roughly 100 discovery patients were divided at random into training and test sets in a 7:3 ratio. The investigation overall reported the following: Most expanded thyroid clonotypes (frequency above 0.001) were also found in blood, which suggests that blood repertoires may mirror thyroid immune responses. No statistical method was used to fix the sample size in advance, and group allocation was not hidden from the investigators. A 13 V-J signature model separated ophthalmopathy from stable hyperthyroidism, with approximately 86% sensitivity and 81.08% specificity in cross-validation and 80%/75% in testing. In validation, the model predicted progression to ophthalmopathy a median of about 6.5 months before onset, with roughly 70% sensitivity and more than 72% specificity.

V is pared back by 5 bases and J by 5 bases, with 29 bases lying between the germline termini. Reading from cysteine to phenylalanine, the CDR3 counts 18 amino acids. The entry retains the CDR3 DNA only, 54 bases that are in frame from base 1. The germline V gene (reference sequence) sets CDR1 to DFQATT and CDR2 to SNEGSKA. Turning to this clonotype: This clone's antigen is unknown. Per-base quality was not reported, and no clone a single base away is much larger than it.

Amplification of TCR beta CDR3 regions was carried out from RNA transcripts. The first round of RT-PCR for the TCR CDR3 was performed with the HTBI primer set and the Qiagen OneStep RT-PCR kit. A second multiplex PCR round built the libraries, followed by size selection and purification. Libraries were sequenced paired-end with 100 bp reads on an Illumina HiSeq2000. Per the source publication's procedure: SOAPnuke was used to process the raw data, with reads discarded if the reads contained adapters or uncalled bases, had a mean Phred below 15, or lacked an exact constant-primer or identifier match. COPE v1.2.5 was used to merge high-quality paired reads, and clonotypes were defined as unique nucleotide sequences. MiTCR v1.1 was used to align clonotypes to the IMGT TRBV, TRBD and TRBJ reference segments. The analysis was restricted to V-J combinations with a frequency above 0.0001, which together covered just over 98% of the repertoires. A TCS score was defined as the ratio between F50 (clonal expansion) and ExV (chaos), using BLOSUM62-based TCRdist between CDR3 peptides within each V-J. Welch's t-statistics and random forest reduced around 510 V-J features to 10 to 15, which were used in a naive Bayes classifier (R e1071). Starting from the raw public reads, TCRdb applied fastp trimming at Q25, assembled clones with MiXCR and retained in-frame beta chains. All rows with the same CDR3 protein become a single entry with the most common DNA and genes. The V and J calls were determined by TCRdb, not by the authors. Recorded for this sample are around 620,000 distinct CDR3 sequences; 11% to 15% of them occurred a single time. Clones ranked in the top ten supply 7.1% of the sample.

Ophthalmopathy patients had moderately to severely active disease, with a Clinical Activity Score of 3 or more, a NOSPECS grade of 4 or more, and a disease duration of less than 3 months. Patients with uncontrolled infections, other autoimmune diseases, pregnancy or lactation were excluded. Diagnoses were based on clinical symptoms, serum thyroxine and TRAb, thyroid ultrasound and orbital computed tomography. PBMCs were separated from around 9.1 ml of fresh peripheral blood using Ficoll-Paque density gradient centrifugation. Total RNA was extracted with Trizol reagent, and quality was checked on an Agilent 2100 Bioanalyzer.

This TCR was recovered from a woman between 18 and 29 years old with Graves' ophthalmopathy. Sequenced sample: blood. The chain is made from TRBV20-1 and TRBJ2-3; a weak D assignment points to TRBD1 (6 bases agree). The nucleotide sequence reads TGCAGTGCTCACGCCCCCCCTGGGACACGAAACATACTAGATACGCAGTATTTT. It specifies CSAHAPPGTRNILDTQYF.